One and the same sample provided the 3 T cell receptor beta chains below, sequenced in a study of T cell responses to AZD1222 COVID-19 vaccine. Clones were sequenced by immunoSEQ multiplex PCR, and TCRdb holds only the in-frame ones, with some missing. The sample includes hundreds of thousands of clones, around 93% seen only once; the top ten take roughly 1%. The material was peripheral blood, obtained on day 0 of MenACWY control vaccination. Receptors were obtained from an adult in good health.

For the CDR3, the DNA is TGTGCCAGCAGTGAGGGGTATAATTCACCCCTCCACTTT. It is translated as CASSEGYNSPLHF. The J gene is TRBJ1-6, the V gene TRBV6-1; D call uncertain. V gave up 3 bases and J gave up 4 bases, with 4 bases separating them. There are 13 residues in the CDR3. CDR1 MNHNS and CDR2 SASEGT come from the germline V gene.

The J gene is TRBJ1-5, the V gene TRBV19, with D possibly matching TRBD1 (5 bases). Germline V CDR1 and CDR2: LNHDA, SQIVND (reference sequence). The CDR3 totals 15 residues. Trimming took 8 bases from V and 2 from J, leaving 16 bases between them. The DNA for the CDR3 is TGTGCCAGTGGCAGGGCTGGGGTGGGCAATCAGCCCCAGCATTTT. This translates into CASGRAGVGNQPQHF. The whole variable domain, filled in from reference TRBV19 and TRBJ1-5, reads DGGITQSPKYLFRKEGQNVTLSCEQNLNHDAMYWYRQDPGQGLRLIYYSQIVNDFQKGDIAEGYSVSREKKESFPLTVTSAQKNPTAFYLCASGRAGVGNQPQHFGDGTRLSIL.

This clone was counted a single time. The chain carries TRBV3-1 (or the pseudogene TRBV3-2) and TRBJ1-1; TRBD1 aligns across 8 bases. The CDR3 runs to 14 residues. Germline assignment: CDR1 LGHDT and CDR2 YNNKEL (reference sequence). V trimming: 3 bases; J trimming: 1 base; junction bases outside the gene matches: 1. The CDR3 DNA is TGTGCCAGCAGCCAGACAGGGGAGAACACTGAAGCTTTCTTT. It translates to CASSQTGENTEAFF.